Below, 11 T cell receptor beta chains from the same sample are listed, as sequenced in a study of beta chain features in type 1 diabetes. Sequencing targeted expressed TCRB transcripts, as all isolated RNA had been reverse transcribed. The protocol was immunoSEQ multiplex PCR, while the TCRdb copy is restricted to in-frame clones and leaves out a portion. The table lists a few hundred thousand clones, roughly 14% of them singletons, with around 0.035% in the top ten. Sequenced material: naive CD4+ T cells from blood. The receptors here all came from a man aged 30 to 39 in good health.

The chain uses TRBV18 and TRBJ2-7; a weak D match, TRBD2 (6 bases). V lost 3 bases and J 3 bases, leaving 9 bases between the germline ends. CDR1 is KGHSH and CDR2 is LQKENI in the germline V gene. This CDR3 region has 13 residues. CDR3 nucleotide sequence: TGTGCCAGCTCACCCGACGGGGGCTACGAGCAGTACGTC. Translating it yields CASSPDGGYEQYV.

This clone turned up a few times. This sequence joins TRBV5-1 and TRBJ2-1; 8 nucleotides line up with TRBD1. Looked up from germline, CDR1 is SGHRS and CDR2 is YFSETQ. V trimming: 4 bases; J trimming: 5 bases; junction bases outside the gene matches: 5. There are 14 residues in the CDR3. The chain's CDR3 is CASSGGQGHNEQFF. The CDR3 DNA is TGCGCCAGCAGCGGAGGACAGGGACACAATGAGCAGTTCTTC.

J is TRBJ2-1 and V is TRBV7-2; TRBD2 matches 13 bases. The V and J ends lost 4 bases and 5 bases, in that order; junction bases with no gene match: 2. Germline V gene data show CDR1 as SGHTA and CDR2 as FQGNSA. This CDR3 has 15 amino acids. Here the CDR3 reads CASSWGLAGNNEQFF. In DNA form, the CDR3 reads TGTGCCAGCAGCTGGGGACTAGCGGGAAACAATGAGCAGTTCTTC.

This sequence joins TRBV30 and TRBJ2-1; D perhaps matches TRBD2 (6 bases). V was trimmed by 2 bases and J by 2 bases, leaving 10 bases between them. CDR3 length: 14 residues. Germline V gene sequence: CDR1 GTSNPN, CDR2 SVGIG (reference sequence). The CDR3 bases are TGTGCCTGGAGTTTAGGGGAGGCCTACAATGAGCAGTTCTTC. Translating it yields CAWSLGEAYNEQFF. Together with reference TRBV30 and TRBJ2-1, the CDR3 gives the full variable domain: SQTIHQWPATLVQPVGSPLSLECTVEGTSNPNLYWYRQAAGRGLQLLFYSVGIGQISSEVPQNLSASRPQDRQFILSSKKLLLSDSGFYLCAWSLGEAYNEQFFGPGTRLTVL.

This clone was detected a few times. The chain combines TRBV15 with TRBJ1-5; no definite D call. This CDR3 has 13 residues. Trimming removed 0 bases from V and 7 bases from J, with 7 bases in between. CDR1 and CDR2 (germline): LNHNV, YYDKDF (reference sequence). Here the CDR3 reads CATSRDMRQPQHF. CDR3 DNA sequence: TGTGCCACCAGCAGAGATATGCGGCAGCCCCAGCATTTT.

This clone has more than one count but fewer than ten. This rearrangement joins TRBV14 to TRBJ2-1; D may be TRBD2 (6 bases). The CDR3 has 14 amino acids. The germline V gene encodes CDR1 SGHDN and CDR2 FVKESK. The V and J ends lost 5 bases and 1 base respectively, with 9 bases between them. The CDR3 loop reads CASSLLASYNEQFF. The DNA for the CDR3 is TGTGCCAGCAGCTTACTAGCATCCTACAATGAGCAGTTCTTC.

There are a few counts of this clone. Other DNA sequences in this sample translate to the same CDR3. V is TRBV18 and J is TRBJ2-3; D is unclear. Germline CDR1 reads KGHSH; CDR2 reads LQKENI. V dropped 5 bases and J dropped 4 bases, with 4 bases sitting between them. This CDR3 is 11 amino acids long. Written as DNA, the CDR3 is TGTGCCAGCTCATCTTCAGATACGCAGTATTTT. Translated, it gives CASSSSDTQYF.

The chain combines TRBV20-1 with TRBJ2-5; D tentatively fits TRBD1 or TRBD2 (5 bases each). The CDR3 is 11 residues long. Trimming removed 4 bases from V and 5 bases from J, with 8 bases in between. Germline V gene data show CDR1 as DFQATT and CDR2 as SNEGSKA (reference sequence). The CDR3 reads CSATGTETQYF. The CDR3 DNA is TGCAGTGCTACAGGGACGGAGACCCAGTACTTC.

The chain has TRBV25-1 and TRBJ2-1; 9 nucleotides line up with TRBD2. The CDR3 has 13 residues. Germline V gene lookup returns CDR1 MGHDK and CDR2 SYGVNS. Trimming at V came to 4 bases and at J to 12 bases, leaving 7 bases not matched to a gene. The CDR3 DNA is TGTGCCAGCAGTGTAGCGGGCGGGAGGGGGCAGTTCTTC. Its translation: CASSVAGGRGQFF.

The rearrangement uses TRBV5-4 and TRBJ2-1; 12 bases align to TRBD1. The CDR3 spans 20 residues. CDR1 SGHNT and CDR2 YYREEE come from the germline V gene (reference sequence). Trimming at V came to 7 bases and at J to 4 bases, leaving 21 bases not matched to a gene. The CDR3 DNA sequence: TGTGCCAGCTCTCCGGTATCGGGGACAGGGGGCGCTTCGGTATACAATGAGCAGTTCTTC. Translation: CASSPVSGTGGASVYNEQFF.

This clone was detected only a few times. The chain recombines TRBV9 with TRBJ2-1, with D unclear. This CDR3 contains 13 residues. Trimming took 1 base from V and 7 from J, leaving 9 bases between them. CDR1 is SGDLS and CDR2 is YYNGEE in the germline V gene. Written as DNA, the CDR3 is TGTGCCAGCAGCGTATCAAGTGTGAATGAGCAGTTCTTC. It encodes CASSVSSVNEQFF.